The sequence of this TCR beta chain was determined in a study of shared clonotypes between healthy human individuals (dated by TCRdb to about 2020). With respect to the entire study: The cohort comprised two women and a few men aged 18 to 49 years. Blood TCR repertoires of roughly five healthy adults were deeply sequenced to estimate repertoire size and the extent of clonotype sharing between individuals. Different laboratories and diverse techniques were used to prepare libraries and sequence TCR repertoires, to increase sequencing depth and limit assay-specific biases. Each donor's leukapheresis produced roughly between about 0.85 and 10 billion PBMCs. Study-level results and caveats: Sampling was restricted to blood, and TCR repertoires in tissues likely differ from the TCR repertoires found in blood. Because the study included only a small number of donors, the genetic and exposure-history diversity represented was limited. Pairwise subsampling led to the expectation that sequencing depth would affect the degree of clonotype sharing among donors.

TCR CDR3 regions were amplified from genomic DNA by multiplex PCR using the deep immunoSEQ assay. For each cell subset, the extracted genomic DNA was distributed evenly across all wells of several immunoSEQ 96-well plates, and each plate served as one replicate. For unsorted PBMC, 250 to 300 ng genomic DNA, equal to tens of thousands of T cell genomes, was loaded into each replicate PCR. Genomic DNA from unsorted PBMC was sequenced over ten immunoSEQ deep assay plates. Purified libraries were measured with a Qubit 3.0 fluorometer, size-checked on a Bioanalyzer 2100, and measured again with the KAPA Library Quantification kit. Every immunoSEQ 96-well plate was sequenced on a dedicated single-read 150-cycle Illumina NextSeq 550 flow cell. The source study handled its data this way. Because only junctional sequences without quality scores were contained in the immunoSEQ output, filtering matching that applied to full-length reads could not be performed. To assign V/J genes and CDR3, sequences were annotated against IMGT germline references using PyIR, a Python wrapper for IgBLAST v1.9. Any read was removed if the V/J assignment was weak (E-value above 1e-6), the CDR3 was missing, or the read contained stop codons, out-of-frame junctions, or ambiguous translated residues. A V3J clonotype was defined by an identical inferred V gene, J gene, and CDR3 amino acid sequence. Percentage overlap between repertoires was computed as shared unique clonotypes divided by the size of the smaller repertoire. Three approaches were used to assess repertoire richness: RTK rarefaction, the Chao1 estimator, and Recon v2.1 estimates of unobserved clonotypes. In TCRdb, the immuneACCESS table is reduced to in-frame sequences with V and J assigned. These tables do not hold every clone; where another copy was compared, an unresolved V gene accounts for under half, and the others remain unexplained. V, J and clone size derive from that table, while D and trimming were established from the DNA sequence. This sample comprises hundreds of thousands of clones, roughly four fifths of them detected only once. About 11% of the sample belongs to the ten largest clones.

Comment on this clone: The antigen this receptor binds is unknown. No much larger clone exists at a distance of one base, and base qualities are not known.

Counted from cysteine to phenylalanine, this CDR3 has 15 amino acids. Left in the record is the CDR3 DNA by itself, 45 bases read in frame from the first base. The junction carries 11 bases between V and J, which are trimmed by 5 bases and 1 base respectively. For CDR1 and CDR2, the germline V gene lists SNHLY and FYNNEI. Healthy HIV-negative adults with no recently reported acute infections or vaccinations were included as donors. Only Caucasian adults living in Nashville, Tennessee, USA were represented among the donors. For unsorted samples, some 90 million PBMCs were counted and genomic DNA was extracted with the QIAamp DNA Blood Mini kit. After blood collection by leukapheresis, PBMCs were isolated using Ficoll-Histopaque density gradient centrifugation and then cryopreserved in the vapor phase of liquid nitrogen.

The chain joins TRBV2 to TRBJ2-2, with no confident D gene call. This clonotype originated in a woman aged 40 to 55 in good health. Some clones in this sample may be carry-over from other donors' samples. Sequences were obtained from PBMCs. Here is the DNA: TGTGCCAGCAGTTACAGCAATTTGAACACCGGGGAGCTGTTTTTT. Translated, it reads CASSYSNLNTGELFF.